This entry features one TCR beta chain sequence. With only one base between it and a far larger clone, this is likely a read error. Distinct nucleotide sequences in the sample also encode this CDR3. The sample is drawn from a study of shared clonotypes between healthy human individuals. Replicate PCRs for sorted subsets used 200 ng DNA; this equaled 25,000 to 35,000 T cell genomes. Produced via immunoSEQ multiplex PCR; TCRdb's table is partial and in-frame only. The data hold about 120,000 clones, with roughly 70% observed a single time. The CDR3 runs 15 residues. Germline-derived CDR1 and CDR2 are SGHDT and YYEEEE.

The chain joins TRBV5-6 to TRBJ2-2; D possibly corresponds to TRBD2 (5 bases). This clonotype originated in a woman in her thirties in good health. Sequenced: memory CD8+ T cells sorted from blood. This sample's subset: CD45RO+ cells pooled with CCR7-negative TemRA cells. CDR3 bases: TGTGCCAGCAGCTTGGATAGCTCGAACACCGGGGAGTTGTTTTTT. Its translation: CASSLDSSNTGELFF.